A selection of T cell receptor beta chains follows, all from one sample in a study of metastatic and nonmetastatic thyroid tumors. TCRdb re-analyzed the PCR reads through MiXCR. The sample has about 42,000 clones, around an eighth seen once; the top ten hold approximately 8.8%. The sequenced sample was blood. The receptors shown here come from a male donor with papillary thyroid cancer or a benign thyroid nodule (not recorded which). Some clones in this sample may be carry-over from other donors' samples. CDR3s include the opening cysteine and the closing phenylalanine or tryptophan.

cdr3_aa j_call v_call
CASSFTGVEEQYF TRBJ2-7 TRBV12-3/TRBV12-4
CASSLVGATYEQYF TRBJ2-7 TRBV27
CASSLQQGSSEQYF TRBJ2-7 TRBV11-1
CASSPTGFNYGYTF TRBJ1-2 TRBV5-1
CASSLISVGSGNTIYF TRBJ1-3 TRBV28
CASSDTGDYGYTF TRBJ1-2 TRBV12-3/TRBV12-4
CASSQDGLATDTQYF TRBJ2-3 TRBV14
CASSASGSHEQYF TRBJ2-7 TRBV6-4
CASSGTPEGDIQYF TRBJ2-4 TRBV18
CASSRALLVGEQYF TRBJ2-7 TRBV4-1
CASSQTEGAMNEQFF TRBJ2-1 TRBV3-1
CASSLSGRPWDEAFF TRBJ1-1 TRBV7-3
CASSLAWGTPTSGGLNEQFF TRBJ2-1 TRBV12-3/TRBV12-4
CASSEAPTADTQYF TRBJ2-3 TRBV6-1
CASSEYLRDPGTDTQYF TRBJ2-3 TRBV25-1
CASTRGQETQYF TRBJ2-5 TRBV12-3/TRBV12-4